This T cell receptor beta chain was sequenced during a study of T cell responses to AZD1222 COVID-19 vaccine. General study findings and limits: Baseline antibody screening turned up just 6 or 7 seropositive AZD1222 recipients.

Losses at the gene ends were 1 base for V and 2 bases for J; bases not matched to a gene: 9. Germline V gene data show CDR1 as SGHTA and CDR2 as FQGNSA. There are 17 residues in the CDR3. Concerning this clone itself: As yet, its antigen is unknown.

The method was immunoSEQ multiplex PCR; TCRdb's version includes in-frame clones alone and lacks a portion of them. The sample includes roughly 83,000 clones, around 86% of them seen just once. The chain carries TRBV7-2 and TRBJ2-7; 9 bases align to TRBD2. The receptor was isolated from an adult in good health. Sequenced here: peripheral blood, sampled on day 0 of AZD1222 vaccination. CDR3 DNA sequence: TGTGCCAGCAGCTTAGAACCTAGCGGGATATTCCCCTACGAGCAGTACTTC. Its protein is CASSLEPSGIFPYEQYF.